Included here is one T cell receptor beta chain sequence, with context. These data originate in a study of blood T cell repertoires in COVID-19. Study summary: PBMCs, B-cell-depleted T cells, or T cells were the source of the cDNA or gDNA that made up the material.

CDR1 and CDR2 (germline): SGHTA, FQGNSA. The CDR3 length is 15 residues. V was pared by 5 bases and J by 5 bases, with 18 bases between. The table came from immunoSEQ multiplex PCR; TCRdb's copy has only in-frame clones and leaves some out. Here the sample spans 40,000 to 50,000 clones, more than 70% being singletons. The V call is TRBV7-2, the J call TRBJ1-2; D may be TRBD1 (5 bases). The receptor comes from a human donor in a cohort sampled during active COVID-19. The specimen was peripheral blood. The CDR3 protein is CASSQNTGGLYGYTF. Here the CDR3 DNA reads TGTGCCAGCAGCCAAAATACCGGGGGTTTGTATGGCTACACCTTC. Drawing the rest from reference TRBV7-2 and TRBJ1-2, the complete variable domain is GAGVSQSPSNKVTEKGKDVELRCDPISGHTALYWYRQSLGQGLEFLIYFQGNSAPDKSGLPSDRFSAERTGGSVSTLTIQRTQQEDSAVYLCASSQNTGGLYGYTFGSGTRLTVV.